This TCR beta chain was observed in a study of blood T cell repertoires in COVID-19. Study-level background: Samples taken during acute and convalescent COVID-19 were collected in the United States, Italy and Spain. PBMCs, B-cell-depleted T cells, or T cells provided the cDNA or gDNA that made up the material.

Method: immunoSEQ multiplex PCR; TCRdb's copy keeps in-frame clones and lacks some. The data hold approximately 190,000 clones, with roughly 80% observed a single time. Germline V lookup: CDR1 SEHNR, CDR2 FQNEAQ (reference sequence). The J segment lost 7 bases and the V segment lost 0 bases, leaving 7 bases of the junction unmatched. The CDR3 spans 16 residues. Sequencing used PBMCs or T cells enriched from blood (not recorded which). The sequence came from a woman aged 55-69 years with acute COVID-19. The gene calls are TRBV7-9 and TRBJ1-2; 11 bases align to TRBD1. In DNA, the CDR3 is TGTGCCAGCAGCTTAGCGACTACCGGGACAGGGGGTGGCTACACCTTC. It translates to CASSLATTGTGGGYTF.